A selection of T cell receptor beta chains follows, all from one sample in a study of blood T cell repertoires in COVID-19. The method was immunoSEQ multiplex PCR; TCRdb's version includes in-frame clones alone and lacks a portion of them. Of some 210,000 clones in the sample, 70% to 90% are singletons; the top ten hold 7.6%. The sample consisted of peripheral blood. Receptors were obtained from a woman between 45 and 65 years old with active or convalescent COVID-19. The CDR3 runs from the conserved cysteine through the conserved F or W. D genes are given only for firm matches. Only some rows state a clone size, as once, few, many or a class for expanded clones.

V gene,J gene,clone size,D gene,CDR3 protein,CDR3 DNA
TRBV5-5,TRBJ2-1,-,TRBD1,CASSRPGQGTYNEQFF,TGTGCCAGCAGCCGGCCGGGACAGGGGACCTACAATGAGCAGTTCTTC
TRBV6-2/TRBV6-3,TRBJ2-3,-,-,CASSSSGTDTQYF,TGTGCCAGCAGTTCTAGCGGCACAGATACGCAGTATTTT
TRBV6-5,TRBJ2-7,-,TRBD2,CASSPGLAVSYEQYF,TGTGCCAGCAGCCCGGGACTAGCGGTCTCCTACGAGCAGTACTTC
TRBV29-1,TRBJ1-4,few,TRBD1,CSVLLSGGKLFF,TGCAGCGTTCTGCTGTCAGGGGGGAAACTGTTTTTT
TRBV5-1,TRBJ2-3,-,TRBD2,CASSLVGTSGTDTQYF,TGCGCCAGCAGCTTGGTCGGGACTAGCGGCACAGATACGCAGTATTTT
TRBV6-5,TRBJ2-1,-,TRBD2,CASTTTSGSYNEQFF,TGTGCCAGCACCACCACTAGCGGGAGTTACAATGAGCAGTTCTTC
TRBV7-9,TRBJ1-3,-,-,CASSLAHVEGNSGNTIYF,TGTGCCAGCAGCTTAGCGCATGTAGAGGGAAACTCTGGAAACACCATATATTTT
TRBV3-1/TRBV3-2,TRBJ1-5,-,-,CASSQGSIWHF,TGTGCCAGCAGCCAGGGCAGTATCTGGCATTTT
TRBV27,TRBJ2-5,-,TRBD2,CASSLTSGKETQYF,TGTGCCAGCAGCCTGACTAGCGGAAAGGAGACCCAGTACTTC
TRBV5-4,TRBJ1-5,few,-,CASSRTAQPQHF,TGTGCCAGCAGCCGGACAGCTCAGCCCCAGCATTTT
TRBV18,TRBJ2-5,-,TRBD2,CASSPERGARETQYF,TGTGCCAGCTCACCAGAGCGGGGGGCACGGGAGACCCAGTACTTC
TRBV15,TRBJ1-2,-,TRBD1,CATSTRKGTGFYGYTF,TGTGCCACCAGCACCCGGAAGGGGACAGGGTTCTATGGCTACACCTTC
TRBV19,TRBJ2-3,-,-,CASSGGGDTQYF,TGTGCCAGTAGCGGGGGTGGAGATACGCAGTATTTT
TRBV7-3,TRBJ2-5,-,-,CASSLTGRGAPETQYF,TGTGCCAGCAGCTTAACGGGCAGGGGGGCCCCAGAGACCCAGTACTTC
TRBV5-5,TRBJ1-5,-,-,CASSLSVGNQPQHF,TGTGCCAGCAGCTTGTCGGTGGGCAATCAGCCCCAGCATTTT
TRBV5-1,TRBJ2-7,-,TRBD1,CASSLDLGQIYEQYF,TGCGCCAGCAGCTTAGACCTGGGACAGATCTACGAGCAGTACTTC
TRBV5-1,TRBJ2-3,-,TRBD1,CASSPGQPTDTQYF,TGCGCCAGCAGCCCGGGACAGCCGACAGATACGCAGTATTTT
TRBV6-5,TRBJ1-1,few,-,CASKWRSSPEAFF,TGTGCCAGCAAGTGGCGGAGCTCCCCTGAAGCTTTCTTT
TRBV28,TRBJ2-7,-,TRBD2,CASLGPRSGGSSYEQYF,TGTGCCAGCCTGGGACCTCGGAGCGGGGGGAGCTCCTACGAGCAGTACTTC
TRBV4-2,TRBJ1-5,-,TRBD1,CASSPLDRIDQPQHF,TGTGCCAGCAGTCCGCTGGACAGGATCGATCAGCCCCAGCATTTT
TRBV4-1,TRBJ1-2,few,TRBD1,CASSLSGTGTTNYGYTF,TGCGCCAGCAGCCTTTCCGGGACAGGGACTACTAACTATGGCTACACCTTC
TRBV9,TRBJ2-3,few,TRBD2,CASSVVGAGVTDTQYF,TGTGCCAGCAGCGTAGTAGGAGCGGGAGTCACAGATACGCAGTATTTT
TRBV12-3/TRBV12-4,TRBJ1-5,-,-,CAVAIGAQPQHF,TGTGCCGTAGCAATAGGGGCGCAGCCCCAGCATTTT
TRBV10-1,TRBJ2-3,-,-,CASSEAGADTDTQYF,TGCGCCAGCAGTGAAGCGGGCGCGGACACAGATACGCAGTATTTT
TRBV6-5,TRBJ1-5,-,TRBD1,CASSITGGKNQPQHF,TGTGCCAGCAGTATTACAGGGGGCAAGAATCAGCCCCAGCATTTT
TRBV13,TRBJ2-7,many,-,CASSLGLWSEQYF,TGTGCCAGCAGCTTAGGCCTGTGGAGCGAGCAGTACTTC
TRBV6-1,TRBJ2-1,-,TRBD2,CASSAPWGRGDPNEQFF,TGTGCCAGCAGTGCCCCATGGGGGCGGGGGGATCCGAATGAGCAGTTCTTC
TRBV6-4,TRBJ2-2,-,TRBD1,CASRGQGDTGELFF,TGTGCCAGCAGAGGACAGGGGGACACCGGGGAGCTGTTTTTT
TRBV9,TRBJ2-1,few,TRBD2,CASGSGIVNEQFF,TGTGCCAGCGGGAGCGGGATAGTGAATGAGCAGTTCTTC
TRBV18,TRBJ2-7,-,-,CASDIGQGIIYEQYF,TGTGCCAGCGACATCGGGCAGGGGATTATCTACGAGCAGTACTTC
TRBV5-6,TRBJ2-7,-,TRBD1,CASSPGQGFYEQYF,TGTGCCAGCAGCCCGGGACAGGGGTTCTACGAGCAGTACTTC
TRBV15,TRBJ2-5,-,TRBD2,CATSRGATSGETQYF,TGTGCCACCAGCAGAGGAGCGACTAGCGGGGAGACCCAGTACTTC
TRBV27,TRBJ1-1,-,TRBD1,CASSPGQGFPENTEAFF,TGTGCCAGCAGTCCGGGACAGGGGTTTCCGGAGAACACTGAAGCTTTCTTT
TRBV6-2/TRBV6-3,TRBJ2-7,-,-,CASSSVSPYEQYF,TGTGCCAGCAGTTCGGTTAGCCCCTACGAGCAGTACTTC
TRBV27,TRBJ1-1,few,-,CASSISMNTEAFF,TGTGCCAGCAGTATTAGCATGAACACTGAAGCTTTCTTT
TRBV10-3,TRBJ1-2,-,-,CAISESMGLGDYGYTF,TGTGCCATCAGTGAGTCGATGGGGCTGGGCGACTATGGCTACACCTTC
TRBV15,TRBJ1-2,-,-,CATSPSSQANGYTF,TGTGCCACCAGCCCCAGCAGCCAGGCAAATGGCTACACCTTC
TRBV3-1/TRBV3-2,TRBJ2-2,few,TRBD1,CASSRGQGGTGELFF,TGTGCCAGCAGTCGAGGACAGGGGGGCACCGGGGAGCTGTTTTTT
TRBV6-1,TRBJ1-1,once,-,CASSDGRGFGSEAFF,TGTGCCAGCAGTGATGGGCGTGGGTTTGGATCTGAAGCTTTCTTT
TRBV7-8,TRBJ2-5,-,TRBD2,CASTNQRGSQETQYF,TGTGCCAGCACAAACCAGCGGGGGAGCCAAGAGACCCAGTACTTC
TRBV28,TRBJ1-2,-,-,CASRFGLKGTYGYTF,TGTGCCAGCAGATTTGGATTGAAGGGGACTTATGGCTACACCTTC
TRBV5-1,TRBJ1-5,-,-,CASSYGEGKNQPQHF,TGCGCCAGCTCCTATGGGGAGGGGAAAAATCAGCCCCAGCATTTT
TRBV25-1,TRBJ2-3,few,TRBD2,CASNPSGGSDTQYF,TGTGCCAGTAACCCTAGCGGGGGGTCAGATACGCAGTATTTT